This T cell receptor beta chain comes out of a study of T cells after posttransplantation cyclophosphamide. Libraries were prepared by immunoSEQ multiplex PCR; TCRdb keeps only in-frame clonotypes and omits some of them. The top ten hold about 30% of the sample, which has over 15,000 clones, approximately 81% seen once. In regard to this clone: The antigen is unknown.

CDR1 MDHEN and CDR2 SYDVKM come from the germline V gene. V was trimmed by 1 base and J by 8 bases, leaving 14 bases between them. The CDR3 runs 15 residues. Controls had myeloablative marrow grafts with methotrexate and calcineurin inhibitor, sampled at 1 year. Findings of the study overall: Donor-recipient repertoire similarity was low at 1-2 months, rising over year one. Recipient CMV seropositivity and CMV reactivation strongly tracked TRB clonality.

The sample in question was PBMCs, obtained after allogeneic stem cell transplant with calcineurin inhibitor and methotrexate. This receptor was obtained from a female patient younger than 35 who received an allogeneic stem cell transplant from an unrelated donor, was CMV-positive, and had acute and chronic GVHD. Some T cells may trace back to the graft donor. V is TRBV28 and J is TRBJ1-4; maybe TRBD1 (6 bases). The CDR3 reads CASSLSAGEREKLFF. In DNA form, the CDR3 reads TGTGCCAGCAGTTTATCGGCAGGGGAAAGAGAAAAACTGTTTTTT.